This is a list of T cell receptor beta chains from one sample in a study of blood T cell repertoires in COVID-19. Repertoires were generated with immunoSEQ multiplex PCR, while TCRdb's copy carries only in-frame clones and drops some. The table shows some 140,000 clones, with 75% to 85% occurring only once. Sequencing was performed on peripheral blood. The receptors were gathered from a man older than 75 with acute or convalescent COVID-19. Each CDR3 is given with its conserved first and last residue. The D gene is left open where the match is weak. Clone size, where shown, is once, few, many, or a class for clones that have expanded.

TRBD1	once	TRBV5-1	TRBJ1-4	CASSAGGIREKLFF	TGCGCCAGCAGCGCAGGGGGGATAAGAGAAAAACTGTTTTTT
-	-	TRBV5-1	TRBJ2-5	CASSFSSGSGGGETQYF	TGCGCCAGCAGCTTTTCCTCAGGGTCTGGAGGAGGGGAGACCCAGTACTTC
TRBD1	medium-sized	TRBV3-1/TRBV3-2	TRBJ2-6	CASSQHRGQGALGANVLTF	TGTGCCAGCAGCCAACACAGGGGACAGGGGGCACTTGGGGCCAACGTCCTGACTTTC
-	-	TRBV20-1	TRBJ2-3	CSASTATDTQYF	TGCAGTGCTAGTACAGCCACAGATACGCAGTATTTT
-	-	TRBV15	TRBJ1-3	CATSSQGGSSGNTIYF	TGTGCCACCAGCTCCCAAGGGGGTAGCTCTGGAAACACCATATATTTT
TRBD2	-	TRBV29-1	TRBJ2-4	CSVGFVRGVKNIQYF	TGCAGCGTTGGGTTTGTCCGGGGGGTCAAAAACATTCAGTACTTC
-	-	TRBV7-3	TRBJ1-6	CASSRGNSPLHF	TGTGCCAGCAGCCGAGGGAATTCACCCCTCCACTTT
TRBD2	-	TRBV19	TRBJ2-2	CASNYGSGGHTGELFF	TGTGCCAGTAATTACGGTAGCGGGGGGCACACCGGGGAGCTGTTTTTT
TRBD2	-	TRBV6-2/TRBV6-3	TRBJ2-3	CASSRSGGWDTQYF	TGTGCCAGCAGTAGAAGCGGGGGGTGGGATACGCAGTATTTT
-	-	TRBV7-2	TRBJ2-2	CASSSDTGELFF	TGTGCCAGCAGCTCGGACACCGGGGAGCTGTTTTTT
-	few	TRBV14	TRBJ1-6	CASSQTYNSPLHF	TGTGCCAGCAGCCAAACATACAATTCACCCCTCCACTTT
-	-	TRBV3-1/TRBV3-2	TRBJ2-3	CASSRLFTDTQYF	TGTGCCAGCAGCCGACTCTTCACAGATACGCAGTATTTT
TRBD1	-	TRBV23-1	TRBJ2-7	CARETGRSEQYF	TGCGCCAGAGAGACAGGGAGAAGCGAGCAGTACTTC
-	once	TRBV9	TRBJ2-2	CASSVNPRVDGELFF	TGTGCCAGCAGCGTAAATCCCCGGGTTGACGGGGAGCTGTTTTTT
-	-	TRBV11-2	TRBJ2-7	CASSLDGDPGSWVYEQYF	TGTGCCAGCAGCTTAGATGGTGATCCGGGTAGTTGGGTCTACGAGCAGTACTTC
TRBD2	-	TRBV11-3	TRBJ2-1	CASSPSLGRVNEQFF	TGTGCCAGCAGCCCCTCCCTAGGGAGGGTGAATGAGCAGTTCTTC
TRBD1	-	TRBV27	TRBJ1-2	CASSLRAGGYYGYTF	TGTGCCAGCAGTTTAAGGGCAGGGGGTTACTATGGCTACACCTTC
-	few	TRBV10-3	TRBJ2-2	CAIRTTRTLNTGELFF	TGTGCCATCCGGACCACTAGGACCCTGAACACCGGGGAGCTGTTTTTT
TRBD1	once	TRBV5-5	TRBJ2-2	CASSLDDRASGELFF	TGTGCCAGCAGCTTGGATGACAGGGCGAGCGGGGAGCTGTTTTTT
-	once	TRBV11-1	TRBJ1-1	CASSQNTEAFF	TGTGCCAGCAGCCAGAACACTGAAGCTTTCTTT
TRBD1	-	TRBV7-2	TRBJ2-1	CASSSDRGLYNEQFF	TGTGCCAGCAGCTCGGACAGGGGGTTATACAATGAGCAGTTCTTC
-	-	TRBV5-1	TRBJ1-1	CASSLAPLGGTNTEAFF	TGCGCCAGCAGCTTGGCCCCTTTGGGAGGAACCAACACTGAAGCTTTCTTT
-	-	TRBV19	TRBJ1-2	CASRNLGGDGYTF	TGTGCCAGTAGAAACCTCGGGGGAGATGGCTACACCTTC
TRBD1	-	TRBV11-3	TRBJ2-3	CASSLGDRSTDTQYF	TGTGCCAGCAGCTTGGGGGACAGAAGCACAGATACGCAGTATTTT
TRBD1	-	TRBV19	TRBJ1-2	CASRRDRDYGYTF	TGTGCCAGTAGAAGAGACAGGGACTATGGCTACACCTTC